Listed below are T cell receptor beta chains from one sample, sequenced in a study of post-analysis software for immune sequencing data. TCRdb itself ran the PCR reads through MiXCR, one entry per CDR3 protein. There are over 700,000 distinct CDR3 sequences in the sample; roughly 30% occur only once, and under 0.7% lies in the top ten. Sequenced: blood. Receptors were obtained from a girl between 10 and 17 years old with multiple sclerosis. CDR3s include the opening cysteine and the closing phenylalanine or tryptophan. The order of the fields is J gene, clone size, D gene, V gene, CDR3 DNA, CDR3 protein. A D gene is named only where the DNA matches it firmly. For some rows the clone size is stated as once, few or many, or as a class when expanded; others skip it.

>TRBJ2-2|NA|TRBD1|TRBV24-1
TGTGCCACCAGTGTGGCCCGACAGGGCACCGGGGAGCTGTTTTTT
CATSVARQGTGELFF
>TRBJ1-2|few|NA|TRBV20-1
TGCAGTGCTAGTAAACAGGGAAGAAACTATGGCTACACCTTC
CSASKQGRNYGYTF
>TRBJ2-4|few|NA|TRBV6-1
TGTGCCAGCAGTGAAGCCCCGACGTCCATTCAGTACTTC
CASSEAPTSIQYF
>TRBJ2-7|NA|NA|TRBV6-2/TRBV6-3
TGTGCCAGCAGCCCCCTCCCGGGGAGGACCTACGAGCAGTACTTC
CASSPLPGRTYEQYF
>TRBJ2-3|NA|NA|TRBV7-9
TGTGCCAGCAGCTTGTCCTGGGCAGATACGCAGTATTTT
CASSLSWADTQYF
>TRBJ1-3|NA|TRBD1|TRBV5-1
TGCGCCAGCAGCCTGACAGGGGTCTCTGGAAACACCATATATTTT
CASSLTGVSGNTIYF
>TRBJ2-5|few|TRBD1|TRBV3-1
TGTGCCAGCAGCCTGGGACAGGGGTATGAGACCCAGTACTTC
CASSLGQGYETQYF
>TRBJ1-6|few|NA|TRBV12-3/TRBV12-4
TGTGCCAGCAGTTTTGAGGGGGTTGATTCACCCCTCCACTTT
CASSFEGVDSPLHF
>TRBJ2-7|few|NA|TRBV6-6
TGTGCCAGCAGTTACGGCAGGGCAACCGAGCAGTACTTC
CASSYGRATEQYF
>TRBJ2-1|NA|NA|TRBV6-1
TGTGCCAGCAGTGTAGCGTCGTTGGGTGAGCAGTTCTTC
CASSVASLGEQFF
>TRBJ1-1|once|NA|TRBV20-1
TGCAGTGCTAGAGATCTTCAGGGGTACACTGAAGCTTTCTTT
CSARDLQGYTEAFF
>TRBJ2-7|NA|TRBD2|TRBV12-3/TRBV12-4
TGTGCCAGCAGTTCCCCCGGGGGGAGAGGCCACGGGCAGTACTTC
CASSSPGGRGHGQYF
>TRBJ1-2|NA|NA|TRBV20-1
TGCAGTGCTAGAGATGGGACAAATCGAAGGGATGGCTACACCTTC
CSARDGTNRRDGYTF
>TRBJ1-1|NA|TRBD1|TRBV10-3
TGTGCCATCAGGACCGGGACAGATAACACTGAAGCTTTCTTT
CAIRTGTDNTEAFF
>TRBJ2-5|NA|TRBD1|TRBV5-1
TGCGCCAGCAGCTTGGCCGTCGGGACAGCAAAAGAGACCCAGTACTTC
CASSLAVGTAKETQYF
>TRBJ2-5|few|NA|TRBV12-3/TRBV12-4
TGTGCCAGCAGTACGAATGAGCGGGAGACCCAGTACTTC
CASSTNERETQYF
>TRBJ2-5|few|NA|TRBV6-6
TGTGCCAGCAGTTACAGCACAGTCATCGAGACCCAGTACTTC
CASSYSTVIETQYF
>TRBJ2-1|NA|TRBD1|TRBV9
TGTGCCAGCAGCGTAGCTCCGGGACAGGGGGCTAATGAGCAGTTCTTC
CASSVAPGQGANEQFF
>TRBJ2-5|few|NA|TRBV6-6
TGTGCCAGCAGTCCCCTCCCCCGAAACCAAGAGACCCAGTACTTC
CASSPLPRNQETQYF
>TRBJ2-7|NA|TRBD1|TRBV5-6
TGTGCCAGCAGCTTCTACAGGGGCCACGAGCAGTACTTC
CASSFYRGHEQYF
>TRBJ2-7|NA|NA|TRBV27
TGTGCCAGCAGTCGCCAAGGACAGCAGTACTTC
CASSRQGQQYF
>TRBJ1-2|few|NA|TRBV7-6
TGTGCCAGCAGCTTAGATTTGGGAGATGGCTACACCTTC
CASSLDLGDGYTF
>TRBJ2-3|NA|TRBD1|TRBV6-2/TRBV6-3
TGTGCCAGCAGTTACAGGGGACAGGGGGCCACAGATACGCAGTATTTT
CASSYRGQGATDTQYF
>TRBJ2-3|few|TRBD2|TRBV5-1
TGCGCCAGCAGCTTGGCCAAGGGACTAGGGATAATAGATACGCAGTATTTT
CASSLAKGLGIIDTQYF
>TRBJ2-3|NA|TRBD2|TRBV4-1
TGCGCCAGCAGCCAAGATTTGAGTAGCGGGGGGCCAAGCACAGATACGCAGTATTTT
CASSQDLSSGGPSTDTQYF
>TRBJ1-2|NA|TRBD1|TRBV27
TGTGCCAGCAGAACAGGGGGCAGTTACTATGGCTACACCTTC
CASRTGGSYYGYTF
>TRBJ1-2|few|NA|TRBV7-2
TGTGCCAGCAGCGGATGGACACTGTTCTATGGCTACACCTTC
CASSGWTLFYGYTF
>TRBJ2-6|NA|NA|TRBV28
TGTGCCAGCACCAAAGGATTGAGGTCTGGGGCCAACGTCCTGACTTTC
CASTKGLRSGANVLTF